This passage covers 10 T cell receptor beta chains from one sample sequenced in a study of control samples from healthy donors and cancer patients. Clones were read by immunoSEQ multiplex PCR, and TCRdb kept only the in-frame ones, dropping some. The repertoire has approximately 20,000 clones, less than 90% of them found once; the top ten carry less than 30%. Sequenced input: PBMCs. These receptors all stem from a man aged 55 to 70 with colorectal cancer.

The V and J genes are TRBV5-6 and TRBJ2-5; a weak D match, TRBD1 (6 bases). The CDR3 is 16 amino acids. The V gene lost 2 bases and the J gene lost 3 bases, with 17 bases spanning the gap. Germline loops: CDR1 SGHDT, CDR2 YYEEEE. The CDR3 DNA is TGTGCCAGCAGCTTTAGCACCAGGGGAATCGAAGAGACCCAGTACTTC. This codes for CASSFSTRGIEETQYF.

The rearrangement uses TRBV18 and TRBJ1-2; 8 positions agree with TRBD1. The V segment lost 3 bases and the J segment 13 bases; nucleotides outside the gene matches: 16. The CDR3 runs to 15 residues. CDR1 is KGHSH, CDR2 LQKENI, per germline. Written as DNA, the CDR3 is TGTGCCAGCTCACCTGCGTTTCAGGGGGCGGGGGACTGCACCTTC. This encodes CASSPAFQGAGDCTF. The full variable domain, its missing parts supplied by reference TRBV18 and TRBJ1-2, is NAGVMQNPRHLVRRRGQEARLRCSPMKGHSHVYWYRQLPEEGLKFMVYLQKENIIDESGMPKERFSAEFPKEGPSILRIQQVVRGDSAAYFCASSPAFQGAGDCTFGSGTRLTVV.

V and J are TRBV6-2 or TRBV6-3 and TRBJ1-5; a possible D gene is TRBD1 (6 bases). The germline V and J ends were trimmed by 2 bases and 4 bases, with 15 bases remaining between them. The CDR3 is 16 amino acids. Germline V CDR1 and CDR2: MNHEY, SVGEGT. CDR3 amino acids: CASSYSTGGGNQPQHF. The CDR3, as DNA: TGTGCCAGCAGTTACAGTACGGGAGGGGGAAATCAGCCCCAGCATTTT.

The gene calls are TRBV6-5 and TRBJ1-4; D is unresolved. The CDR3 totals 15 residues. V lost 0 bases and J 3 bases, leaving 8 bases between the germline ends. The germline gives CDR1 MNHEY, CDR2 SVGAGI. In DNA form, the CDR3 reads TGTGCCAGCAGTTACTCAGTTCTACCTAATGAAAAACTGTTTTTT. It translates to CASSYSVLPNEKLFF.

This rearrangement joins TRBV6-5 to TRBJ2-3; tentative D call: TRBD2 (6 bases). The germline CDR1 and CDR2 sequences are MNHEY and SVGAGI. V was trimmed by 7 bases and J by 4 bases, leaving 12 bases between them. This CDR3 contains 13 residues. The CDR3 DNA reads TGTGCCAGCAAGTTATCGGGGGCAGATACGCAGTATTTT. Residues: CASKLSGADTQYF.

This chain uses TRBV7-2 with TRBJ1-5; D is uncertain. CDR1 is SGHTA, CDR2 FQGNSA, per germline. The CDR3 is 14 residues long. Between the trimmed V and J ends, which lost 5 bases and 0 bases, there was a span of 8 bases. The CDR3 spells CASSPVNSNQPQHF. CDR3 coding DNA: TGTGCCAGCAGCCCGGTCAATAGCAATCAGCCCCAGCATTTT.

The chain carries TRBV7-8 and TRBJ1-5; weak D call: TRBD1 (6 bases). The germline V gene encodes CDR1 SGHVS and CDR2 FQNEAQ. This CDR3 is built from 18 residues. V lost 3 bases to trimming and J lost 5 bases, with 23 bases between them. In DNA form, the CDR3 reads TGTGCCAGCAGCTTGGTCTCGGTTACGGGGGCGAGGGATCAGCCCCAGCATTTT. Protein sequence: CASSLVSVTGARDQPQHF.

V and J are TRBV5-6 and TRBJ2-3; 8 positions agree with TRBD2. The CDR3 runs 17 residues. CDR1 is SGHDT, CDR2 YYEEEE, per germline. Trimming removed 0 bases from V and 2 bases from J; junction bases left unmatched: 8. CDR3 amino acids: CASSLAWRGALTDTQYF. The DNA of the CDR3 is TGTGCCAGCAGCTTGGCCTGGCGGGGGGCCCTCACAGATACGCAGTATTTT.

V is TRBV2 and J is TRBJ2-1, with D perhaps matching TRBD2 (6 bases). V gave up 7 bases and J gave up 3 bases, with 10 bases separating them. CDR1 SNHLY and CDR2 FYNNEI come from the germline V gene. The CDR3 is 13 residues long. The DNA of the CDR3 is TGTGCCAGCACGGGGGTAAGCTACAATGAGCAGTTCTTC. It is translated as CASTGVSYNEQFF.

CDR3 sequence: CASTTGAAGYTF. CDR3 in DNA: TGTGCCAGCACGACAGGGGCGGCTGGCTACACCTTC. V usage is TRBV27 and J usage is TRBJ1-2; 8 positions agree with TRBD1. The CDR3 spans 12 residues. CDR1 is MNHEY and CDR2 is SMNVEV in the germline V gene (reference sequence). The trim removed 7 bases at V and 7 bases at J, leaving 5 bases unmatched.